This entry concerns a single T cell receptor (beta chain). Trimming removed 4 bases from V and 1 base from J; junction bases left unmatched: 7. The germline V gene has CDR1 MNHEY and CDR2 SVGAGI. This CDR3 region has 15 residues. These data belong to a study of STAT5B mutations in CD4+ large granular lymphocyte leukemia. Turning to the study itself: Healthy donors showed HLA-associated enrichment of the CDR3 'QG' motif.

Authors' methods: The detection floor for productive clonotype frequency was 2.59 x 10-5. The method was immunoSEQ multiplex PCR; TCRdb's version includes in-frame clones alone and lacks a portion of them. V and J calls and clone size come straight from that table; D and trimming were deduced from the DNA. This sample has approximately 32,000 clones, with about 91% found just once. This rearrangement joins TRBV6-5 to TRBJ2-7, with 7 positions matching TRBD1. Sequencing was carried out using CD4+ T cells from blood buffy coats. The sequence derives from a human donor in good health. The CDR3 DNA follows: TGTGCCAGCAGTTTTTACCTGGGACAGTCCTACGAGCAGTACTTC. This translates into CASSFYLGQSYEQYF.